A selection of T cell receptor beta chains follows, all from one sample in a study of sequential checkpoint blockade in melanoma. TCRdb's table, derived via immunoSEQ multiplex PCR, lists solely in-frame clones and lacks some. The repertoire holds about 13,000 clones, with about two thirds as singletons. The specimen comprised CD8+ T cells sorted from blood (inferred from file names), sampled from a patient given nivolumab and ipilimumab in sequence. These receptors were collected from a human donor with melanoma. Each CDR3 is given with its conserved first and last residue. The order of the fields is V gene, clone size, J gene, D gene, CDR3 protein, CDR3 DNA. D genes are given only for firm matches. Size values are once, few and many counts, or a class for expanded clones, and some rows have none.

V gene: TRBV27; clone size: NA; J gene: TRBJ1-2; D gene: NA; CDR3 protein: CASSFGPLRGYTF; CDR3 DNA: TGTGCCAGCAGTTTTGGGCCGCTTCGTGGCTACACCTTC
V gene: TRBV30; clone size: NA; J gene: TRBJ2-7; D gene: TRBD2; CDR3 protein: CAWWSGGSYEQYF; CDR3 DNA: TGTGCCTGGTGGAGCGGGGGATCCTACGAGCAGTACTTC
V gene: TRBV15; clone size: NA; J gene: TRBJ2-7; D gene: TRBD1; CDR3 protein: CATSRGWGDRTYEQYF; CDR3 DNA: TGTGCCACCAGCAGAGGGTGGGGGGACAGGACCTACGAGCAGTACTTC
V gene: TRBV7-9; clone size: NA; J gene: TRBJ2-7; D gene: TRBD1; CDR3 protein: CASSSYSIRDRSSYEQYF; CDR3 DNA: TGTGCCAGCAGCTCCTACTCTATCCGGGACAGGAGCTCCTACGAGCAGTACTTC
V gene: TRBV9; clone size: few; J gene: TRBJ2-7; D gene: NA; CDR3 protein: CASSHASYEQYF; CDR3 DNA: TGTGCCAGCAGCCACGCGAGTTACGAGCAGTACTTC
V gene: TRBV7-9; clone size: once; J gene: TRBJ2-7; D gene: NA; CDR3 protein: CASSSPTRPVEQYF; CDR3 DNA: TGTGCCAGCAGCTCCCCGACTAGACCAGTCGAGCAGTACTTC
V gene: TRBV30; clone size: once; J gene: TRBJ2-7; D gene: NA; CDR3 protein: CAWSVDRGYEQYF; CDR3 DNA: TGTGCCTGGAGCGTTGATAGGGGCTACGAGCAGTACTTC
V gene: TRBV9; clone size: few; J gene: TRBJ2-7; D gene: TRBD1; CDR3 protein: CASSEGQAIYEQYF; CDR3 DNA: TGTGCCAGCAGCGAGGGACAGGCGATCTACGAGCAGTACTTC
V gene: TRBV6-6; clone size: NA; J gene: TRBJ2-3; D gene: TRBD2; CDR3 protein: CASSGRGLEITDTQYF; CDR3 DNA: TGTGCCAGCAGTGGGAGAGGACTAGAAATCACAGATACGCAGTATTTT
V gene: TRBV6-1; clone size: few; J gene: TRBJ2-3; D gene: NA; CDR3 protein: CASTWSIRDTQYF; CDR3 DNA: TGTGCCAGCACTTGGAGTATTCGGGATACGCAGTATTTT
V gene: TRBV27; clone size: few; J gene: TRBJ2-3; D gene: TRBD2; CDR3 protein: CASSPRLAGTDTQYF; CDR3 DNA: TGTGCCAGCAGTCCCAGACTAGCGGGCACAGATACGCAGTATTTT
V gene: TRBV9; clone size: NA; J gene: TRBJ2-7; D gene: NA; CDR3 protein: CASSVASGGGTDEQYF; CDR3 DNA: TGTGCCAGCAGCGTAGCTTCAGGGGGAGGTACGGACGAGCAGTACTTC
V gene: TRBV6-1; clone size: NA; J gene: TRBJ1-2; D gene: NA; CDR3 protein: CASRFPQTGYGYTF; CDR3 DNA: TGTGCCAGCAGATTCCCACAGACAGGCTATGGCTACACCTTC
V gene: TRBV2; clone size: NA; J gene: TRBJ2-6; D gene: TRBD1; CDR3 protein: CASSERTGSPNVLTF; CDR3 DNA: TGTGCCAGCAGTGAAAGGACAGGGTCGCCCAACGTCCTGACTTTC
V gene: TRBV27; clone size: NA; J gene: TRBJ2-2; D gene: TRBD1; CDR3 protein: CASSLSAGGGTGELFF; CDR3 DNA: TGTGCCAGCAGTTTATCGGCAGGGGGCGGAACCGGGGAGCTGTTTTTT
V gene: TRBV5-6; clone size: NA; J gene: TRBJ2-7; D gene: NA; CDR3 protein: CASSSTGSVSYEQYF; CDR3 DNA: TGTGCCAGCAGCTCGACAGGTTCGGTCTCCTACGAGCAGTACTTC
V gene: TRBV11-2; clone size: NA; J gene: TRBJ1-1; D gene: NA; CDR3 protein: CASSLELRRRYTEAFF; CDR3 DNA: TGTGCCAGCAGCTTAGAATTGCGGAGGAGATACACTGAAGCTTTCTTT
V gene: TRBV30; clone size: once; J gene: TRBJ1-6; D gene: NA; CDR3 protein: CAWKVSGLYNSPLPF; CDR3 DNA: TGTGCCTGGAAAGTCAGCGGTCTCTATAATTCCCCCCTCCCCTTT
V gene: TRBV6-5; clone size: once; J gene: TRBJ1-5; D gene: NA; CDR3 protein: CASSLRGGLSNQPQHF; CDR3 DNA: TGTGCCAGCAGTTTAAGGGGAGGTCTAAGCAATCAGCCCCAGCATTTT
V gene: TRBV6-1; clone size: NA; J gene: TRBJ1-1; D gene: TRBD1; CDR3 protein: CASSEDPGGRTEAFF; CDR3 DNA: TGTGCCAGCAGTGAAGATCCAGGGGGACGAACTGAAGCTTTCTTT
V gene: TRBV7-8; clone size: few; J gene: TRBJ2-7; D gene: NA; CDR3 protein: CASSLAGGYEQYF; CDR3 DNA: TGTGCCAGCAGCTTAGCGGGGGGCTACGAGCAGTACTTC
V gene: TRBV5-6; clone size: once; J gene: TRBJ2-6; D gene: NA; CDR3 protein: CASSQDEGAGANVLTF; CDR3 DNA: TGTGCCAGCAGCCAAGATGAAGGGGCTGGGGCCAACGTCCTGACTTTC
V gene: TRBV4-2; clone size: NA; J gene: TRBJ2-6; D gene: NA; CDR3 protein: CASSQDNSGANVLTF; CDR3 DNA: TGTGCCAGCAGCCAAGATAACTCTGGGGCCAACGTCCTGACTTTC
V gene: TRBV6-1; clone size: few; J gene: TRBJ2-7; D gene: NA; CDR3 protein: CASSPITGREQYF; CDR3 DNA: TGTGCCAGCAGCCCGATTACGGGAAGGGAGCAGTACTTC
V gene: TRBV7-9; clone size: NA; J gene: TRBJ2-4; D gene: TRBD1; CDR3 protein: CASSLAKTGGNIQYF; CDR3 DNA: TGTGCCAGCAGCTTAGCGAAGACAGGGGGGAACATTCAGTACTTC
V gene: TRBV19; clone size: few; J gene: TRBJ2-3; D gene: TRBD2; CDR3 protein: CASSIRLAGGTSTDTQYF; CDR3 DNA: TGTGCCAGTAGTATAAGACTAGCGGGGGGTACTAGCACAGATACGCAGTATTTT
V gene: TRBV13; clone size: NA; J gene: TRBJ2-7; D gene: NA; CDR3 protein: CASSASTYEQYF; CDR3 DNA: TGTGCCAGCAGCGCCTCTACCTACGAGCAGTACTTC
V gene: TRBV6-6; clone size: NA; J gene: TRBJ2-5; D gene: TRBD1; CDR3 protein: CASSQWRQGFRETQYF; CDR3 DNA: TGTGCCAGCAGTCAGTGGAGACAGGGATTTAGGGAGACCCAGTACTTC
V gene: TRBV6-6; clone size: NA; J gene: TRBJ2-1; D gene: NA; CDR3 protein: CASSRSQVSSYNEQFF; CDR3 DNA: TGTGCCAGCAGTCGCAGCCAGGTTAGCTCCTACAATGAGCAGTTCTTC
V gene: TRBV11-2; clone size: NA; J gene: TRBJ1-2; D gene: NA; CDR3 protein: CASSLSRGGGYTF; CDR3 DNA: TGTGCCAGCAGCTTATCGCGAGGAGGGGGCTACACCTTC
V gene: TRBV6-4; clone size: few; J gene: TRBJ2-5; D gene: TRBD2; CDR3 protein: CASSAETSGGPETQYF; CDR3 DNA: TGTGCCAGCAGTGCCGAGACTAGCGGGGGGCCAGAGACCCAGTACTTC
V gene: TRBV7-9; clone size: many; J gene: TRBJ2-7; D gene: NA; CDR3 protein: CASAPGERYEQYF; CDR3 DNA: TGTGCCAGCGCCCCCGGGGAAAGGTACGAGCAGTACTTC
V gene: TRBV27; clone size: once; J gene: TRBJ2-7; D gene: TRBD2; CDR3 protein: CASSSGTSGRGEQYF; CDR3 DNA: TGTGCCAGCAGTTCCGGGACTAGCGGGAGAGGTGAGCAGTACTTC
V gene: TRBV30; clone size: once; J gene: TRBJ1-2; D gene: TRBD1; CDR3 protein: CARQGAFGYTF; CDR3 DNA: TGTGCCCGGCAGGGGGCGTTTGGCTACACCTTC
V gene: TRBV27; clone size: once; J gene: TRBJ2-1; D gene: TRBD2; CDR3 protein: CASTQPTTSGGAFVYEQFF; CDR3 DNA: TGTGCCAGCACCCAGCCCACGACTAGCGGGGGGGCCTTCGTCTATGAGCAGTTCTTC
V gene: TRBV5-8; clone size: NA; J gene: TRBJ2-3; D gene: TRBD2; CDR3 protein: CASSLTSGTDTQYF; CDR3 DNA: TGTGCCAGCAGCCTGACTAGCGGAACAGATACGCAGTATTTT
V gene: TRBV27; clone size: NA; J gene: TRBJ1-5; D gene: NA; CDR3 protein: CASSLYGQPQHF; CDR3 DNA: TGTGCCAGCAGTTTATACGGGCAGCCCCAGCATTTT
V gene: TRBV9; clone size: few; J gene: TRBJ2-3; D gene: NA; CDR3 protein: CASSAGLGGARDTQYF; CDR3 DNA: TGTGCCAGCAGCGCCGGTCTGGGGGGGGCACGGGATACGCAGTATTTT
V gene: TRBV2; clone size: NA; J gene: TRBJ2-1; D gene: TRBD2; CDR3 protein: CASSDPIAGAQFF; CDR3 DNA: TGTGCCAGCAGTGATCCTATAGCGGGAGCGCAGTTCTTC
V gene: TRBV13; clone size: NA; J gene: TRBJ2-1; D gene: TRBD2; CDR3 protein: CTSSPGGYNEQFF; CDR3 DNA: TGTACCAGCAGTCCGGGGGGCTACAATGAGCAGTTCTTC
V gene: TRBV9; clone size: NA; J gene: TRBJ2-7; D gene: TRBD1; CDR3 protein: CASSDGTGNSEQYF; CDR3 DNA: TGTGCCAGCAGCGATGGGACAGGTAACAGCGAGCAGTACTTC
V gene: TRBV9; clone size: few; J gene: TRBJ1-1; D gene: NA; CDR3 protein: CASSVVANTEAFF; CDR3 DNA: TGTGCCAGCAGCGTAGTAGCGAACACTGAAGCTTTCTTT
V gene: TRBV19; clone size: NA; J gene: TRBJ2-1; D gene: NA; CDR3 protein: CASSPLGGAKRDEQFF; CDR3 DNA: TGTGCCAGTAGTCCCCTTGGGGGGGCTAAAAGGGATGAGCAGTTCTTC
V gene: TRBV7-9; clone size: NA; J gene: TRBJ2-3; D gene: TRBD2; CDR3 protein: CASSLRTSGGGTDTQYF; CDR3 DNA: TGTGCCAGCAGCCTCCGGACTAGCGGGGGGGGCACAGATACGCAGTATTTT
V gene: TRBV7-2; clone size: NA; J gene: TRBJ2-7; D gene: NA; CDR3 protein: CASSTSRGHLWDEQYF; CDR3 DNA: TGTGCCAGCAGCACCTCGCGTGGGCACCTCTGGGACGAGCAGTACTTC
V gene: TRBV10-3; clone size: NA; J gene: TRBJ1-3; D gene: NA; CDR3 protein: CAISETHHGQVGGNTIYF; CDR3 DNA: TGTGCCATCAGTGAGACACACCACGGACAAGTTGGCGGAAACACCATATATTTT
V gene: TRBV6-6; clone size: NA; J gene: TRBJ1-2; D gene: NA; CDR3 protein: CASLQGIGYTF; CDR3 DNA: TGTGCCAGCTTACAGGGAATCGGCTACACCTTC
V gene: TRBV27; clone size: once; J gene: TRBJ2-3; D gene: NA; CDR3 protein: CASSLLGQGSTDTQYF; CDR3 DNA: TGTGCCAGCAGTTTACTTGGTCAGGGAAGCACAGATACGCAGTATTTT
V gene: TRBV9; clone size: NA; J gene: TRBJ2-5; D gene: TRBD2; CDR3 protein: CASSPSGSGRGQETQYF; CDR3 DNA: TGTGCCAGCAGCCCCTCCGGGAGCGGGAGAGGGCAAGAGACCCAGTACTTC